The 2 T cell receptor beta chains presented below share a single source sample, sequenced in a study of blood T cell repertoires in COVID-19. Here immunoSEQ multiplex PCR was the method, and the copy in TCRdb shows in-frame clones only, minus some. The repertoire includes 120,000 to 150,000 clones, less than 90% of them detected once, and approximately 5.7% sits in the top ten. Sequencing was carried out using PBMCs or T cells enriched from blood (not recorded which). These receptors came from a woman aged 50 to 65 who had been exposed to COVID-19.

V is TRBV6-4 and J is TRBJ2-1; 8 bases agree with TRBD1. Germline V lookup: CDR1 MRHNA, CDR2 SNTAGT. V was clipped by 8 bases and J by 5 bases; unmatched bases: 8. The CDR3 extends over 14 amino acids. CDR3 in DNA: TGTGCCAGCCGACAGGGGCCAAGAAACAATGAGCAGTTCTTC. Protein product: CASRQGPRNNEQFF.

The rearrangement links TRBV24-1 to TRBJ1-1; D is undetermined. V was trimmed by 5 bases and J by 7 bases, leaving 10 bases between them. This CDR3 has 12 residues. Germline V gene data show CDR1 as KGHDR and CDR2 as SFDVKD. CDR3: CATSGLTGEAFF. CDR3 in DNA: TGTGCCACCAGTGGGCTGACGGGTGAAGCTTTCTTT.